This T cell receptor beta chain appears in the sequencing data of a study of radiotherapy plus CTLA-4 blockade in lung cancer. Study at large: Of all patients, around 18% responded objectively and approximately 30% showed disease control.

Generated by immunoSEQ multiplex PCR, the TCRdb table keeps only in-frame clones and is missing some. The sample yields 45,000 or so clones, about 88% seen once. The V segment lost 5 bases and the J segment 4 bases; nucleotides outside the gene matches: 4. CDR1 MNHEY and CDR2 SVGAGI come from the germline V gene. The CDR3 runs to 13 residues. Comment on this clone: Its specificity is not known.

Patients in the study, people with chemo-refractory metastatic non-small-cell lung cancer, received focal radiation plus ipilimumab CTLA-4 blockade. General study results and limits: Some TCR clones had been derived from tumors. These clones expanded in peripheral blood after radiotherapy plus ipilimumab. Reports state that early shifts in blood T cell clones, with interferon-beta, best predicted response.

The sequence came from a human donor with non-small cell lung cancer whose response to radiotherapy plus ipilimumab could not be evaluated. This chain joins TRBV6-5 and TRBJ2-7; 8 bases line up with TRBD1. The source material was peripheral blood, sampled from a patient treated with radiotherapy plus ipilimumab. The CDR3 DNA sequence: TGTGCCAGCAGTCGACAGGGGAGGTACGAGCAGTACTTC. It codes for CASSRQGRYEQYF.